Below, 10 T cell receptor beta chains from the same sample are listed, as sequenced in a study of technical replicates of blood from a few donors. The method was immunoSEQ multiplex PCR; TCRdb's version includes in-frame clones alone and lacks a portion of them. The table lists just over 95,000 clones, roughly 95% of them singletons. The sequencing sample was made of T cells isolated from PBMCs. All receptors come from a human donor in good health.

This sequence joins TRBV5-8 and TRBJ2-3, with 10 nucleotides matching TRBD1. This CDR3 spans 17 amino acids. The V and J ends lost 1 base and 4 bases, in that order; junction bases with no gene match: 9. CDR1 and CDR2 from the germline V gene are SGHTS and YDEGEE. The CDR3 region is CASSLTEAGQGSDTQYF. The CDR3 nucleotides are TGTGCCAGCAGCTTGACGGAAGCGGGACAGGGGTCAGATACGCAGTATTTT.

The V and J genes are TRBV9 and TRBJ1-5; 8 nucleotides align to TRBD1. From germline, CDR1 is SGDLS and CDR2 YYNGEE. Trimming took 4 bases from V and 3 from J; bases not matched to a gene: 6. CDR3 length: 15 amino acids. The CDR3 is CASSYGQGPNQPQHF. CDR3 DNA sequence: TGTGCCAGCAGCTACGGACAGGGACCCAATCAGCCCCAGCATTTT.

The chain links TRBV28 to TRBJ2-5; TRBD2 agrees at 10 bases. The CDR3 is made up of 15 amino acids. Germline lookup yields CDR1 MDHEN and CDR2 SYDVKM. V shed 6 bases, J shed 7 bases, and the junction held 11 bases outside the gene matches. CDR3 amino acids: CASSPTIAGGGTQYF. The DNA of the CDR3 is TGTGCCAGCAGCCCGACGATAGCGGGAGGTGGGACCCAGTACTTC.

The rearrangement links TRBV19 to TRBJ2-7; possible D gene TRBD1, 6 bases. The CDR3 is 15 residues long. Germline assignment: CDR1 LNHDA and CDR2 SQIVND (reference sequence). V was trimmed by 6 bases and J by 3 bases, leaving 18 bases between them. The CDR3 sequence is CASSQELDRFYEQYF. The DNA of the CDR3 is TGTGCCAGTAGCCAAGAACTGGACAGATTCTACGAGCAGTACTTC. The complete variable domain, with remaining parts taken from reference TRBV19 and TRBJ2-7, reads DGGITQSPKYLFRKEGQNVTLSCEQNLNHDAMYWYRQDPGQGLRLIYYSQIVNDFQKGDIAEGYSVSREKKESFPLTVTSAQKNPTAFYLCASSQELDRFYEQYFGPGTRLTVT.

The V and J genes are TRBV5-1 and TRBJ1-4; 11 nucleotides match TRBD1. The germline V gene has CDR1 SGHRS and CDR2 YFSETQ. The V and J ends lost 4 bases and 7 bases, in that order; junction bases with no gene match: 12. There are 17 residues in the CDR3. CDR3 loop: CASSGGQGAGRGEKLFF. The CDR3 region has the DNA TGCGCCAGCAGCGGCGGACAGGGGGCAGGCCGGGGTGAAAAACTGTTTTTT.

This chain links TRBV10-3 with TRBJ2-7, with 11 bases aligning to TRBD2. The CDR3 length is 15 residues. The germline V gene has CDR1 ENHRY and CDR2 SYGVKD. V trimming: 6 bases; J trimming: 3 bases; junction bases outside the gene matches: 7. CDR3 nucleotides: TGTGCCATCAGGGAGACTAGCGGGGCCTACTACGAGCAGTACTTC. This translates into CAIRETSGAYYEQYF.

This chain uses TRBV5-1 with TRBJ2-7, with a weak D call TRBD2 (5 bases). The CDR3 has 14 amino acids. CDR1 is SGHRS and CDR2 is YFSETQ in the germline V gene. V shed 4 bases and J shed 0 bases, with 11 bases lying between them. The CDR3 region has the DNA TGCGCCAGCAGCGCGACCACTAGCTCCTACGAGCAGTACTTC. It specifies CASSATTSSYEQYF.

The chain is built from TRBV29-1 and TRBJ2-3; 10 nucleotides line up with TRBD1. The CDR3 runs 20 residues. The V gene's germline CDR1 is SQVTM and CDR2 ANQGSEA. V trimming: 2 bases; J trimming: 6 bases; junction bases outside the gene matches: 23. The CDR3 sequence: CSVELPPGTGVYIALDTQYF. As DNA, the CDR3 is TGCAGCGTTGAACTTCCGCCTGGGACAGGGGTGTACATCGCTCTGGATACGCAGTATTTT.

The chain joins TRBV6-5 to TRBJ2-5; 9 positions match TRBD2. With V trimmed by 7 bases and J by 3 bases, 3 bases remained unmatched. Per germline, CDR1 MNHEY and CDR2 SVGAGI. The CDR3 has 13 amino acids. DNA of the CDR3: TGTGCCAGCAACGTAGCGGGAGAAGAGACCCAGTACTTC. This translates into CASNVAGEETQYF.

The rearrangement links TRBV30 to TRBJ2-2, with 10 positions matching TRBD1. The ends lost 3 bases at V and 7 bases at J; junction bases unmatched: 5. This CDR3 has 14 amino acids. The germline CDR1 and CDR2 sequences are GTSNPN and SVGIG (reference sequence). The CDR3 nucleotides read TGTGCCTGGAGGGACAGGGGGAAGGTCGGGGAGCTGTTTTTT. It translates to CAWRDRGKVGELFF.